This T cell receptor (beta chain) stems from a study of identical twins. Findings and caveats of the study: Models predicted too little out-of-frame TCR alpha sharing in monozygotic twins. Conclusions were based on cross-sectional statistical analysis, without following the same donors.

Per the germline V gene, CDR1 is SGDLS and CDR2 is YYNGEE. The V and J ends lost 0 bases and 4 bases respectively, with 8 bases between them. The length of the CDR3 is 14 residues. This clonotype was recorded a few times. Its antigen is as yet unknown. cDNA molecules carried unique molecular identifiers, and template switching added a universal primer site. TCRdb itself ran the 5' RACE reads through MiXCR, one entry per CDR3 protein. The table has about 530,000 distinct CDR3 sequences, 13% to 15% seen once. These data are also associated with another study on yellow fever vaccine responses in identical twins. That work states: Twins' vaccine T cell response reportedly gave the appearance of partial convergence and partial personalization.

The sequencing sample was made of CD4+ T cells sorted from blood. The source is a woman aged 18 to 35 in good health. The chain employs TRBV9 and TRBJ2-1, with a possible D match to TRBD2 (5 bases). The CDR3 is CASSVEERYNEQFF. Here the CDR3 DNA reads TGTGCCAGCAGCGTAGAGGAGCGGTACAATGAGCAGTTCTTC.